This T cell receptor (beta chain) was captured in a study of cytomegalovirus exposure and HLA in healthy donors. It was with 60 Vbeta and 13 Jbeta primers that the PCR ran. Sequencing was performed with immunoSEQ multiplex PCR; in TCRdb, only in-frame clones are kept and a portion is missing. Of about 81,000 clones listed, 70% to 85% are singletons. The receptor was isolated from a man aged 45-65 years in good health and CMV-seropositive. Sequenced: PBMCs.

CDR3 loop: CASSLGQINYGYTF. CDR3 DNA sequence: TGCGCCAGCAGCTTGGGGCAGATCAACTATGGCTACACCTTC. The gene calls are TRBV5-1 and TRBJ1-2; D call uncertain. With 0 bases removed from V and 2 bases from J, the gap between germline ends came to 8 bases. The length of the CDR3 is 14 residues. CDR1 is SGHRS, CDR2 YFSETQ, per germline.